The next 11 T cell receptor beta chains were all read from a single sample in a study of blood T cell repertoires in COVID-19. Sequencing used immunoSEQ multiplex PCR; TCRdb keeps in-frame clones, though not all of them. This sample has around 260,000 clones, with roughly 90% found just once. The material sequenced was peripheral blood. Source of these receptors: a man aged 25-40 years with active or convalescent COVID-19.

This clone was counted once. The chain couples TRBV5-4 to TRBJ1-1; 8 bases agree with TRBD1. This CDR3 spans 15 amino acids. V was clipped by 4 bases and J by 3 bases; unmatched bases: 8. Germline loops: CDR1 SGHNT, CDR2 YYREEE (reference sequence). The CDR3 coding sequence is TGTGCCAGCAGCCCGTCGACAGGGGTTGACACTGAAGCTTTCTTT. Its protein is CASSPSTGVDTEAFF.

This clone was observed a single time. This chain links TRBV4-3 with TRBJ1-1; 10 bases are a match to TRBD1. The CDR3 covers 16 residues. Germline-derived CDR1 and CDR2 are LGHNA and YSLEER. The J segment lost 4 bases and the V segment lost 0 bases, leaving 5 bases of the junction unmatched. The CDR3 loop is CASSQDTGTGVTEAFF. The CDR3 nucleotides are TGCGCCAGCAGCCAAGATACCGGGACAGGGGTCACTGAAGCTTTCTTT.

This sequence joins TRBV3-1 (or the pseudogene TRBV3-2) and TRBJ2-2, with 11 bases fitting TRBD2. V dropped 4 bases and J dropped 0; count of bases not matched to a gene: 22. CDR1 LGHDT and CDR2 YNNKEL come from the germline V gene (reference sequence). The CDR3 sequence is 23 residues long. For the CDR3, the DNA is TGTGCCAGCAGCCGAACCCCGACTAGCGGGGCCGACCCCGATCCCGCGAACACCGGGGAGCTGTTTTTT. Translated, it gives CASSRTPTSGADPDPANTGELFF.

V gene TRBV14 combines with J gene TRBJ2-3; 8 positions agree with TRBD2. This CDR3 is 13 amino acids long. V lost 2 bases, J lost 6 bases, and 1 base stayed unmatched. Germline assignment: CDR1 SGHDN and CDR2 FVKESK. CDR3: CASSQSSGDTQYF. CDR3 in DNA: TGTGCCAGCAGCCAATCTAGCGGGGATACGCAGTATTTT.

This clone showed up just a few times. The chain links TRBV4-3 to TRBJ1-2, with TRBD1 matching over 11 bases. This CDR3 is 14 amino acids long. Germline trimming cut 0 bases from V and 12 bases from J; bases unmatched to any gene: 6. The germline V gene encodes CDR1 LGHNA and CDR2 YSLEER. The CDR3 coding sequence is TGCGCCAGCAGCCAAGATTGGACAGGGGGCGACCACACCTTC. It codes for CASSQDWTGGDHTF.

V gene TRBV11-2 combines with J gene TRBJ1-2; 11 bases map to TRBD1. CDR3 length equals 18 residues. J gave up 4 bases and V 1 base, and 11 bases lay outside the gene matches. Per germline, CDR1 SGHAT and CDR2 FQNNGV. Here the CDR3 reads CASSLGWEDRGRRYGYTF. The CDR3, as DNA: TGTGCCAGCAGCTTAGGGTGGGAGGACAGGGGGCGACGCTATGGCTACACCTTC. The full variable domain, in which reference TRBV11-2 and TRBJ1-2 provide the parts outside the CDR3, is EAGVAQSPRYKIIEKRQSVAFWCNPISGHATLYWYQQILGQGPKLLIQFQNNGVVDDSQLPKDRFSAERLKGVDSTLKIQPAKLEDSAVYLCASSLGWEDRGRRYGYTFGSGTRLTVV.

V is TRBV2 and J is TRBJ1-2; D gene ambiguous. Per the germline V gene, CDR1 is SNHLY and CDR2 is FYNNEI. CDR3 size: 15 residues. V lost 6 bases, J lost 0 bases, and 14 bases lay in between. The CDR3 sequence: CASSQAKQANYGYTF. The CDR3, as DNA: TGTGCCAGCAGCCAGGCGAAGCAAGCTAACTATGGCTACACCTTC.

The chain recombines TRBV6-2 or TRBV6-3 with TRBJ1-1, with 8 bases lining up with TRBD1. Per germline, CDR1 MNHEY and CDR2 SVGEGT. The CDR3 consists of 15 residues. With 5 bases clipped from V and 2 bases from J, the junction kept 7 bases outside the gene matches. The CDR3 sequence is CASSRTGLVNTEAFF. The CDR3, as DNA: TGTGCCAGCAGTCGGACAGGGTTGGTAAACACTGAAGCTTTCTTT.

About this clone itself: The identical CDR3 is also encoded by other nucleotide sequences in the sample. This chain links TRBV5-4 with TRBJ1-3; unclear D gene. Between the trimmed V and J ends, which lost 0 bases and 0 bases, there was a span of 4 bases. CDR1 is SGHNT, CDR2 YYREEE, per germline (reference sequence). The CDR3 contains 14 residues. This CDR3 reads CASSLDISGNTIYF. CDR3 in DNA: TGTGCCAGCAGCTTGGACATCTCTGGAAACACCATATATTTT.

The V call is TRBV27, the J call TRBJ2-7, with TRBD1 matching over 11 bases. Germline V gives CDR1 MNHEY, CDR2 SMNVEV (reference sequence). CDR3 length: 14 amino acids. J was trimmed by 4 bases and V by 8 bases; bases with no gene match: 7. CDR3 sequence (DNA): TGTGCCAGCGGGGACCGGGACAGGGGGTACGAGCAGTACTTC. It is translated as CASGDRDRGYEQYF.

The J gene is TRBJ2-6, the V gene TRBV27; no definite D call. Trimming took off 4 bases at V and 6 bases at J, with 10 bases between the two ends. The CDR3 sequence is 14 residues long. Germline-derived CDR1 and CDR2 are MNHEY and SMNVEV (reference sequence). The CDR3 DNA reads as TGTGCCAGCAGTTCCCACTCTTCGGCCAACGTCCTGACTTTC. As protein: CASSSHSSANVLTF.